This T cell receptor (beta chain) was identified in a study of CD8+CD57+ T cells in acquired aplastic anemia. CDR3 and TCR beta VDJ profiling relied on genomic DNA as the template. One entry per CDR3 protein results from TCRdb running MiXCR on the reads. The sample lists about 150,000 distinct CDR3 sequences; 35% to 50% were seen once. The receptor comes from a human donor in good health, serving as a control. The source material was sorted CD4+, CD8+, or CD8+CD57+ T cells (not recorded which) from PBMCs.

CDR3 bases: TGCAGTGCGACTCGTGAGGACGAGCAGTACTTC. It translates to CSATREDEQYF. The chain is built from TRBV20-1 and TRBJ2-7; D uncertain. Germline CDR1 reads DFQATT; CDR2 reads SNEGSKA (reference sequence). Trimming pared 6 bases from V and 5 bases from J, leaving 11 bases between. This CDR3 region has 11 residues.